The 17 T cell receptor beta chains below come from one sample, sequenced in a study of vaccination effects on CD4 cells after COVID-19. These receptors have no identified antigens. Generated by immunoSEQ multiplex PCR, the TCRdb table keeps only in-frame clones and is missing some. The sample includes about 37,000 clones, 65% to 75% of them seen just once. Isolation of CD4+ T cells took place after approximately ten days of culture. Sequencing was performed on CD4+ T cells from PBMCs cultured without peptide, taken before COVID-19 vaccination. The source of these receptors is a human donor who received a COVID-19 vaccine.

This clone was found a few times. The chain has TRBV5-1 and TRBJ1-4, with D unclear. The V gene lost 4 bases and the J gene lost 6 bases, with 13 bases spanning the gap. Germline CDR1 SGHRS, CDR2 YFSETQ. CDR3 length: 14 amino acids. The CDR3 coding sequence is TGCGCCAGCAGCATGACCGGGAGTGATGAAAAACTGTTTTTT. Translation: CASSMTGSDEKLFF.

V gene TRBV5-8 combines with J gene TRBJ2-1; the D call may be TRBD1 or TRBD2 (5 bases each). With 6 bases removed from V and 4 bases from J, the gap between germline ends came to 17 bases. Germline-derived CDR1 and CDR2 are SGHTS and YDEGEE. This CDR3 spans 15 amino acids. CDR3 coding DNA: TGTGCCAGCATCATACCGGGACCGAATTACAATGAGCAGTTCTTC. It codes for CASIIPGPNYNEQFF.

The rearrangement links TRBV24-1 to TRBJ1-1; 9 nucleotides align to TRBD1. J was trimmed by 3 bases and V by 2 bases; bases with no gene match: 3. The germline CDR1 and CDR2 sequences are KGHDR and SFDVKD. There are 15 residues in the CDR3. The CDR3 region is CATSDSRTGDTEAFF. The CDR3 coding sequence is TGTGCCACCAGTGATTCGAGGACAGGGGACACTGAAGCTTTCTTT.

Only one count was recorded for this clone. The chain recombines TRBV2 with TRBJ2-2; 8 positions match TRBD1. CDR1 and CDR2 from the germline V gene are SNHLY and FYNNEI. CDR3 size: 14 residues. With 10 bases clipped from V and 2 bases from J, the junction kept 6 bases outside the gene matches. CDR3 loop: CATRQGLNTGELFF. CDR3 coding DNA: TGTGCCACCAGACAGGGGTTAAACACCGGGGAGCTGTTTTTT.

The CDR3: CASSQVCRGRDSPLHF. The CDR3 nucleotides read TGTGCCAGCAGCCAAGTTTGCAGGGGGAGGGATTCACCCCTCCACTTT. This rearrangement joins TRBV3-1 (or the pseudogene TRBV3-2) to TRBJ1-6; TRBD1 agrees at 7 bases. The germline CDR1 and CDR2 sequences are LGHDT and YNNKEL (reference sequence). Trimming removed 1 base from V and 8 bases from J; junction bases left unmatched: 8. CDR3 length equals 16 residues.

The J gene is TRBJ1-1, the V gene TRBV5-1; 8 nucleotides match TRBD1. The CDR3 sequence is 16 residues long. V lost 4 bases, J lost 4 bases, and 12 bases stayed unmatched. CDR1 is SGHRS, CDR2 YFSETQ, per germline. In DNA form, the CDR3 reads TGCGCCAGCAGCCCAGGGGGCAGGGGGAAAGGCACTGAAGCTTTCTTT. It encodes CASSPGGRGKGTEAFF. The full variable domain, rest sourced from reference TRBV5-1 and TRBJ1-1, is KAGVTQTPRYLIKTRGQQVTLSCSPISGHRSVSWYQQTPGQGLQFLFEYFSETQRNKGNFPGRFSGRQFSNSRSEMNVSTLELGDSALYLCASSPGGRGKGTEAFFGQGTRLTVV.

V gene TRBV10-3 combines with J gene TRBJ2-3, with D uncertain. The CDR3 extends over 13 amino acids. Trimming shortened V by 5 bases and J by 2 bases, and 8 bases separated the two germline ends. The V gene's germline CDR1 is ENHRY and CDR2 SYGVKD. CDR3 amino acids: CAISPRPTDTQYF. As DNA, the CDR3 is TGTGCCATCAGTCCCAGGCCCACAGATACGCAGTATTTT.

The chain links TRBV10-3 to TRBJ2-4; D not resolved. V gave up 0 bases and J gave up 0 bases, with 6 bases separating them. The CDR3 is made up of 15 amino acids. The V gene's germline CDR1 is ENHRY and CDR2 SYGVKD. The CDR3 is CAISESLQAKNIQYF. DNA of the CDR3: TGTGCCATCAGTGAGTCTCTTCAAGCCAAAAACATTCAGTACTTC.

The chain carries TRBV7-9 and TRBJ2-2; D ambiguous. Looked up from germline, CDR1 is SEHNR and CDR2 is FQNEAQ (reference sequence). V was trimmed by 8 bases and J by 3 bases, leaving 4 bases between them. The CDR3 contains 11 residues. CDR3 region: CASGYTGELFF. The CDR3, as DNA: TGTGCCAGCGGCTACACCGGGGAGCTGTTTTTT.

The CDR3 is CASSLEGYRGGYTF. CDR3 bases: TGTGCCAGCAGCTTAGAGGGGTACAGGGGAGGCTACACCTTC. This chain joins TRBV7-2 and TRBJ1-2; the match to TRBD1 covers 7 bases. From germline, CDR1 is SGHTA and CDR2 FQGNSA. Trimming cost V 1 base and J 8 bases; bases outside gene matches: 7. This CDR3 region has 14 residues.

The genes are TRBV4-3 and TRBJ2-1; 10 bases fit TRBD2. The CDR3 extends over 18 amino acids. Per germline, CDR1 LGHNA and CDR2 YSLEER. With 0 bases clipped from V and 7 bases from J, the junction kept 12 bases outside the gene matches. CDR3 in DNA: TGCGCCAGCAGCCAAGAATTCAAGCGGGGGGGCAGCGGGAATGAGCAGTTCTTC. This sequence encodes CASSQEFKRGGSGNEQFF.

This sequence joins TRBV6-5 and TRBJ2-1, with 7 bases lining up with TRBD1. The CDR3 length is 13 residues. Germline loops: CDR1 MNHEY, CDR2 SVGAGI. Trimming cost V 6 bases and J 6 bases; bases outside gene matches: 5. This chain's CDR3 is CASSSGTVNEQFF. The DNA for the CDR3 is TGTGCCAGCAGCTCCGGGACAGTCAATGAGCAGTTCTTC.

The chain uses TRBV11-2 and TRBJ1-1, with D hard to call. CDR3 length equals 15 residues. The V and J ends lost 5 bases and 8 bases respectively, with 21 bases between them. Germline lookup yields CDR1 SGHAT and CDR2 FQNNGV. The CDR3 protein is CASSPQRGSKTEAFF. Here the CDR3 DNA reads TGTGCCAGCAGCCCCCAACGAGGGTCTAAAACCGAAGCTTTCTTT. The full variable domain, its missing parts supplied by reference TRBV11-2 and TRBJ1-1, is EAGVAQSPRYKIIEKRQSVAFWCNPISGHATLYWYQQILGQGPKLLIQFQNNGVVDDSQLPKDRFSAERLKGVDSTLKIQPAKLEDSAVYLCASSPQRGSKTEAFFGQGTRLTVV.

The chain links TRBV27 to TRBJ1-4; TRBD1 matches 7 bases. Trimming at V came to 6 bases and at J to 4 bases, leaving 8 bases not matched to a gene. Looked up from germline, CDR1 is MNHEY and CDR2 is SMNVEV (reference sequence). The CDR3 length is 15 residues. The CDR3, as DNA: TGTGCCAGCAGGCGAAGGGACAGTTATAATGAAAAACTGTTTTTT. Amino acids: CASRRRDSYNEKLFF.

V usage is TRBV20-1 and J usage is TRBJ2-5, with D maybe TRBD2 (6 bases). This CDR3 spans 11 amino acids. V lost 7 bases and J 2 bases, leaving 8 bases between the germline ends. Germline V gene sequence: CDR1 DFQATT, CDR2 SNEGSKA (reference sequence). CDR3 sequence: CSVAVQETQYF. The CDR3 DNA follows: TGCAGTGTAGCGGTACAAGAGACCCAGTACTTC.

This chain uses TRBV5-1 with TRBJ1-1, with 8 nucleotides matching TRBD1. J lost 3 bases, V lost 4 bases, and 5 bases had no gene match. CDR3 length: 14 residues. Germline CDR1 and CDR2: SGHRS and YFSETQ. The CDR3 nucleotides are TGCGCCAGCAGCGGACAGGGTTTGCACACTGAAGCTTTCTTT. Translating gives CASSGQGLHTEAFF. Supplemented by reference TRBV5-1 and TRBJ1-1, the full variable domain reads KAGVTQTPRYLIKTRGQQVTLSCSPISGHRSVSWYQQTPGQGLQFLFEYFSETQRNKGNFPGRFSGRQFSNSRSEMNVSTLELGDSALYLCASSGQGLHTEAFFGQGTRLTVV.

The CDR3 nucleotides read TGTGCCAGCAGTATCGGTGGGGATACGCAGTATTTT. It is translated as CASSIGGDTQYF. This chain connects TRBV6-5 to TRBJ2-3; the D is unclear. CDR3 length: 12 amino acids. V gave up 5 bases and J gave up 6 bases, with 9 bases separating them. Germline V gives CDR1 MNHEY, CDR2 SVGAGI.